Following are 7 T cell receptor beta chains from one sample sequenced in a study of cytomegalovirus exposure and HLA in healthy donors. The PCR made use of 60 Vbeta and 13 Jbeta primers. Profiling relied on immunoSEQ multiplex PCR, and the TCRdb table lists in-frame clones only, not all of them. This sample carries roughly 120,000 clones, about 79% of them seen once, and the ten largest clones take around 4.4%. The specimen sequenced was PBMCs. The source is a young man in good health and CMV-seropositive.

CDR3 sequence reads: CASSLSVDTEAFF. CDR3 nucleotides: TGTGCCAGCAGCCTTAGCGTTGACACTGAAGCTTTCTTT. This rearrangement joins TRBV11-2 to TRBJ1-1; no definite D call. CDR3 length: 13 amino acids. V was pared by 5 bases and J by 3 bases, with 10 bases between. CDR1 SGHAT and CDR2 FQNNGV come from the germline V gene. Filled out from reference TRBV11-2 and TRBJ1-1, the complete variable domain reads EAGVAQSPRYKIIEKRQSVAFWCNPISGHATLYWYQQILGQGPKLLIQFQNNGVVDDSQLPKDRFSAERLKGVDSTLKIQPAKLEDSAVYLCASSLSVDTEAFFGQGTRLTVV.

The rearrangement uses TRBV19 and TRBJ1-5; D is perhaps TRBD1 (5 bases). CDR1 and CDR2 from the germline V gene are LNHDA and SQIVND (reference sequence). The CDR3 runs to 15 residues. Trimming stripped 4 bases from V and 7 bases from J, with 17 bases between. CDR3: CASSTSGPAGQPQHF. The CDR3 coding sequence is TGTGCCAGTAGTACTTCGGGACCGGCGGGGCAGCCCCAGCATTTT.

The V call is TRBV4-3, the J call TRBJ2-7; no clear D gene. CDR3 size: 14 residues. Germline values: CDR1 LGHNA, CDR2 YSLEER. Deletions cut 2 bases from V and 0 bases from J, with 8 bases between. DNA of the CDR3: TGCGCCAGCAGCCAACACAGTACCTCCTACGAGCAGTACTTC. Its protein product is CASSQHSTSYEQYF.

The rearrangement uses TRBV2 and TRBJ2-7, with D possibly matching TRBD2 (6 bases). CDR3 size: 17 residues. The V end was cut by 3 bases, the J end by 2 bases, with 20 bases between. Germline CDR1 is SNHLY and CDR2 is FYNNEI. CDR3: CASSDARGGHITYEQYF. CDR3 coding DNA: TGTGCCAGCAGTGATGCCCGGGGAGGACACATCACCTACGAGCAGTACTTC.

This sequence joins TRBV6-6 and TRBJ1-5, with D unresolved. The germline CDR1 and CDR2 sequences are MNHNY and SVGAGI (reference sequence). The V end was cut by 2 bases, the J end by 4 bases, with 6 bases between. The CDR3 extends over 13 amino acids. CDR3 in amino acids: CASSYGGNQPQHF. CDR3 nucleotide sequence: TGTGCCAGCAGTTACGGAGGGAATCAGCCCCAGCATTTT.

The chain combines TRBV18 with TRBJ2-3; 13 bases are shared with TRBD2. Germline V gives CDR1 KGHSH, CDR2 LQKENI. The CDR3 sequence is 17 residues long. J gave up 2 bases and V 3 bases, and 5 bases lay outside the gene matches. CDR3 amino acids: CASSPPTSGGTTDTQYF. The CDR3 bases are TGTGCCAGCTCACCCCCGACTAGCGGGGGGACCACAGATACGCAGTATTTT.

The rearrangement uses TRBV10-3 and TRBJ2-7, with TRBD1 matching over 7 bases. Trimming took 4 bases from V and 4 from J; bases not matched to a gene: 16. Germline V gives CDR1 ENHRY, CDR2 SYGVKD. This CDR3 is built from 17 residues. The CDR3 DNA reads as TGTGCCATCAGTGGGAACAGGGGACACCAGCCTATATACGAGCAGTACTTC. It is translated as CAISGNRGHQPIYEQYF.